This T cell receptor beta chain was sequenced in a study of metastatic and nonmetastatic thyroid tumors. Study overall: Repertoires of blood and of tissue (tumor or nodule) from malignant and benign thyroid patients were compared.

The CDR3 extends over 14 amino acids. The germline gives CDR1 LGHDT, CDR2 YNNKEL (reference sequence). The V end was cut by 2 bases, the J end by 2 bases, with 8 bases between. Study-wide findings and caveats: For both blood and tumor, malignant thyroid tumors reportedly showed significantly higher TCR beta diversity than benign nodules did.

The entire patient cohort was treatment-naive prior to thyroid surgery. How the authors handled the data: The study built a papillary thyroid cancer distant-metastasis classifier from CDR3 differences across clinicopathological groups. TCRdb re-processed the PCR reads through MiXCR. The V and J calls and clone size are TCRdb's, not the authors'. The table has tens of thousands of clones, 20% to 25% seen once. This clone was recorded at least ten times. Its antigen is unidentified. The receptor's source is a female donor with papillary thyroid cancer or a benign thyroid nodule (not recorded which). Some clones in this sample may be carry-over from other donors' samples. This chain links TRBV3-1 with TRBJ2-3, with D unresolved. The sequenced material came from adjacent normal tissue. CDR3 DNA: TGTGCCAGCAGCCAAAACTCGTTCACAGATACGCAGTATTTT. Translated, it gives CASSQNSFTDTQYF.